Here is one T cell receptor (beta chain) with its context. Its specificity is not known. These data come from a study of cytomegalovirus exposure and HLA in healthy donors. The overall study: Findings of an earlier analysis included some 110 million unique TCR beta sequences from about 180 million T cells. Regarding the study as a whole: With further analysis later on, most CMV-associated TCR beta chains appeared HLA-restricted. The authors enumerated around 150 TCR beta chains as linked to cytomegalovirus. A later analysis appeared to link common viral pathogens to several of the most significant clusters.

The CDR3 contains 12 residues. V lost 6 bases, J lost 0 bases, and 6 bases lay in between. Germline CDR1 reads MNHEY; CDR2 reads SVGAGI. PCR employed 60 Vbeta and 13 Jbeta primers. TCRdb keeps only in-frame clones here, not all; method: immunoSEQ multiplex PCR. The profile covers about 89,000 clones, with 65% to 75% appearing a single time and around 2.3% taken by the ten largest. The receptor was isolated from a man aged 25-45 years in good health and CMV-seronegative. This chain uses TRBV6-5 with TRBJ2-7, with a weak D call TRBD1 (5 bases). The specimen sequenced was PBMCs. The CDR3 spells CASRGPSYEQYF. CDR3 bases: TGTGCCAGCAGGGGGCCCTCCTACGAGCAGTACTTC.